These 23 T cell receptor beta chains share one sample of origin, sequenced in a study of control samples from healthy donors and cancer patients. Sequencing was performed with immunoSEQ multiplex PCR; in TCRdb, only in-frame clones are kept and a portion is missing. The sample yields about 190,000 clones, over 80% seen once. Source material: blood. These receptors were obtained from a man aged 25 to 45 in good health.

V and J are TRBV4-2 and TRBJ1-1, with no clear D. This CDR3 contains 15 residues. Germline V lookup: CDR1 LGHNA, CDR2 YNFKEQ. V was pared by 0 bases and J by 1 base, with 9 bases between. For the CDR3, the DNA is TGTGCCAGCAGCCAAGAAGGCCAGGCGAACACTGAAGCTTTCTTT. Translating it yields CASSQEGQANTEAFF.

The gene calls are TRBV19 and TRBJ1-4; a possible D gene is TRBD1 (5 bases). Per the germline V gene, CDR1 is LNHDA and CDR2 is SQIVND (reference sequence). CDR3 length equals 14 residues. V was pared by 10 bases and J by 3 bases, with 15 bases between. As DNA, the CDR3 is TGTGCCACCTCGGACGGGGCAGCTAATGAAAAACTGTTTTTT. Its protein is CATSDGAANEKLFF. Using reference TRBV19 and TRBJ1-4 for the parts outside the CDR3, the full variable domain is DGGITQSPKYLFRKEGQNVTLSCEQNLNHDAMYWYRQDPGQGLRLIYYSQIVNDFQKGDIAEGYSVSREKKESFPLTVTSAQKNPTAFYLCATSDGAANEKLFFGSGTQLSVL.

The CDR3 DNA follows: TGCGCCAGCAGTCCGGACCCGACAGACTCCAATGAAAAACTGTTTTTT. Amino acid sequence: CASSPDPTDSNEKLFF. The chain carries TRBV5-1 and TRBJ1-4, with D perhaps matching TRBD1 (5 bases). The CDR3 has 16 residues. Germline values: CDR1 SGHRS, CDR2 YFSETQ. The V end was cut by 5 bases, the J end by 5 bases, with 19 bases between.

The CDR3 region has the DNA TGTGCCAGCAGCTTAGCAAGCGGCCCGTCCTACGAGCAGTACTTC. It translates to CASSLASGPSYEQYF. This chain joins TRBV7-9 and TRBJ2-7; the D gene is possibly TRBD2 (5 bases). The CDR3 consists of 15 residues. The germline V gene encodes CDR1 SEHNR and CDR2 FQNEAQ (reference sequence). V lost 0 bases, J lost 1 base, and 10 bases lay in between.

The CDR3 region is CASSQGGTNYGYTF. The CDR3 DNA follows: TGCGCCAGCAGCCAAGGGGGAACTAACTATGGCTACACCTTC. The J gene is TRBJ1-2, the V gene TRBV4-1; D ambiguous. V was cut by 1 base and J by 0 bases, with 6 bases left in between. CDR1 is MGHRA and CDR2 is YSYEKL in the germline V gene. The CDR3 spans 14 residues.

This chain links TRBV3-1 (or the pseudogene TRBV3-2) with TRBJ2-5; 9 positions agree with TRBD1. The CDR3 totals 14 residues. Germline CDR1 reads LGHDT; CDR2 reads YNNKEL (reference sequence). With 4 bases clipped from V and 5 bases from J, the junction kept 5 bases outside the gene matches. DNA of the CDR3: TGTGCCAGCAGCCGAATGGACAGGGGTGAGACCCAGTACTTC. This encodes CASSRMDRGETQYF.

V is TRBV2 and J is TRBJ1-4; D remains ambiguous. This CDR3 comprises 14 residues. In germline, CDR1 is SNHLY, CDR2 FYNNEI. The V and J ends lost 1 base and 8 bases respectively, with 11 bases between them. The DNA of the CDR3 is TGTGCCAGCAGTGAAGGCGGCGGCTACGAAAAACTGTTTTTT. Its protein product is CASSEGGGYEKLFF.

V and J are TRBV7-3 and TRBJ2-1; D call uncertain. The V gene lost 4 bases and the J gene lost 11 bases, with 24 bases spanning the gap. CDR1 is SGHTA, CDR2 FQGTGA, per germline. The CDR3 length is 16 residues. The CDR3 spells CASSSQRYEPTLKQFF. As DNA, the CDR3 is TGTGCCAGCAGCTCCCAACGCTATGAACCGACTCTGAAGCAGTTCTTC.

This chain uses TRBV2 with TRBJ2-2; tentatively, D is TRBD2 (5 bases). The length of the CDR3 is 15 residues. The ends were cut back, 1 base at V and 2 bases at J, with 8 bases in the middle. CDR1 and CDR2 (germline): SNHLY, FYNNEI. CDR3 in amino acids: CASSEDSGNTGELFF. CDR3 DNA sequence: TGTGCCAGCAGTGAAGACAGCGGTAACACCGGGGAGCTGTTTTTT.

The rearrangement uses TRBV3-1 (or the pseudogene TRBV3-2) and TRBJ2-1; 8 nucleotides agree with TRBD2. Per germline, CDR1 LGHDT and CDR2 YNNKEL (reference sequence). This CDR3 is 17 amino acids long. V shed 4 bases and J 0 bases; nucleotides not matched to a gene: 8. CDR3 sequence (DNA): TGTGCCAGCAGCCGCCGAGCGGGGGCTTTCTCCTACAATGAGCAGTTCTTC. This codes for CASSRRAGAFSYNEQFF.

The chain recombines TRBV6-5 with TRBJ1-5; D gene unclear. This CDR3 has 15 amino acids. The germline V gene encodes CDR1 MNHEY and CDR2 SVGAGI. V was trimmed by 7 bases and J by 2 bases, leaving 15 bases between them. CDR3 residues: CASKSPGSGNQPQHF. The DNA of the CDR3 is TGTGCCAGCAAATCCCCGGGGTCGGGCAATCAGCCCCAGCATTTT.

The rearrangement uses TRBV29-1 and TRBJ2-7; no clear D. This CDR3 is built from 12 residues. Germline values: CDR1 SQVTM, CDR2 ANQGSEA. V dropped 1 base and J dropped 2 bases, with 6 bases sitting between them. The CDR3 spells CSVEVGAYEQYF. DNA for the CDR3: TGCAGCGTTGAAGTGGGTGCCTACGAGCAGTACTTC.

V and J are TRBV3-1 (or the pseudogene TRBV3-2) and TRBJ1-6; D unresolved. Trimming removed 4 bases from V and 6 bases from J, with 25 bases in between. Germline CDR1 LGHDT, CDR2 YNNKEL (reference sequence). CDR3 length equals 19 residues. The CDR3 loop reads CASSRRSVRATITNSPLHF. The DNA for the CDR3 is TGTGCCAGCAGCCGCAGGAGTGTTAGGGCTACAATAACTAATTCACCCCTCCACTTT.

Comments on this clone: Here the CDR3 omits its conserved ending phenylalanine or tryptophan, so a read error is the likely source. The DNA is left out, because the CDR3 cannot be placed on it with certainty; the CDR3 is given as TCRdb lists it. CDR3 sequence: CASSEEIAGGRAS. The rearrangement joins TRBV2 to TRBJ2-2; the tabulated D call, TRBD2, remains unverified against the DNA. Germline CDR1 and CDR2: SNHLY and FYNNEI. The CDR3 sequence runs 13 residues, both termini included.

This chain links TRBV7-9 with TRBJ2-7; 8 bases agree with TRBD1. Germline lookup yields CDR1 SEHNR and CDR2 FQNEAQ (reference sequence). V gave up 0 bases and J gave up 6 bases; unmatched junction bases: 7. The CDR3 runs 15 residues. The CDR3 nucleotides read TGTGCCAGCAGCTTAGCGCAGGGGGCCACTAGCGAGCAGTACTTC. Translated: CASSLAQGATSEQYF.

This chain links TRBV6-6 with TRBJ1-2, with D hard to call. There are 12 residues in the CDR3. Trimming stripped 6 bases from V and 7 bases from J, with 12 bases between. CDR1 and CDR2 (germline): MNHNY, SVGAGI (reference sequence). Here the CDR3 reads CASRGSAGGYTF. The CDR3 region has the DNA TGTGCCAGCAGGGGGAGTGCGGGTGGCTACACCTTC.

This clone came up once. The chain has TRBV5-1 and TRBJ1-1; perhaps TRBD1 as D (5 bases). V lost 2 bases and J 3 bases, leaving 11 bases between the germline ends. The CDR3 length is 14 residues. CDR1 SGHRS and CDR2 YFSETQ come from the germline V gene. CDR3 in DNA: TGCGCCAGCAGCTTAACAGGTTATGACACTGAAGCTTTCTTT. This encodes CASSLTGYDTEAFF.

This chain joins TRBV10-3 and TRBJ1-6; unclear D gene. V was cut by 5 bases and J by 7 bases, with 9 bases left in between. The CDR3 length is 13 residues. Per germline, CDR1 ENHRY and CDR2 SYGVKD. This CDR3 reads CAISKDSNSPLHF. CDR3 in DNA: TGTGCCATCAGTAAGGACTCCAATTCACCCCTCCACTTT.

The rearrangement joins TRBV10-2 to TRBJ1-1; D is undetermined. The V and J ends lost 0 bases and 6 bases respectively, with 14 bases between them. CDR1 is WSHSY and CDR2 is SAAADI in the germline V gene. The CDR3 is made up of 15 amino acids. CDR3 sequence: CASSESPRAGPEAFF. DNA for the CDR3: TGCGCCAGCAGTGAGTCTCCCCGGGCAGGCCCTGAAGCTTTCTTT.

The rearrangement uses TRBV5-3 and TRBJ1-4; D remains unclear. TRBV5-3 is given ORF status, its function remaining uncertain. CDR3 size: 13 residues. V lost 1 base and J lost 5, with 6 bases in between. The CDR3 sequence is CARSLTANEKLFF. The CDR3 nucleotides read TGTGCCAGAAGCTTGACAGCAAATGAAAAACTGTTTTTT.

The genes are TRBV5-4 and TRBJ1-4; D is uncertain. The V gene lost 0 bases and the J gene lost 5 bases, with 8 bases spanning the gap. The CDR3 loop spans 14 amino acids. CDR1 SGHNT and CDR2 YYREEE come from the germline V gene (reference sequence). The chain's CDR3 is CASSLGADNEKLFF. The DNA for the CDR3 is TGTGCCAGCAGCTTGGGGGCAGACAATGAAAAACTGTTTTTT.

The rearrangement joins TRBV4-1 to TRBJ1-6; TRBD1 matches at 10 bases. CDR3 length: 17 residues. CDR1 and CDR2 (germline): MGHRA, YSYEKL. V dropped 1 base and J dropped 8; count of bases not matched to a gene: 8. This CDR3 reads CASSQAAGTGAYSPLHF. The CDR3, as DNA: TGCGCCAGCAGCCAAGCGGCCGGGACAGGGGCCTATTCACCCCTCCACTTT.

CDR3 sequence reads: CASSLGTTSPETQYF. The CDR3 region has the DNA TGTGCCAGCAGCCTGGGGACTACCAGTCCGGAGACCCAGTACTTC. The chain links TRBV7-8 to TRBJ2-5, with 7 bases that match TRBD2. With 5 bases clipped from V and 5 bases from J, the junction kept 11 bases outside the gene matches. The CDR3 has 15 amino acids. Looked up from germline, CDR1 is SGHVS and CDR2 is FQNEAQ.